This entry lists 15 T cell receptor beta chains sequenced from one sample in a study of OX40 agonist ivuxolimab in advanced cancers. Sequenced by immunoSEQ multiplex PCR; TCRdb stores in-frame clones only, minus some. The table lists some 96,000 clones, roughly 83% of them singletons, with about 1.6% in the top ten. The sequencing used CD4+ or CD8+ T cells sorted from blood, collected in a trial of the OX40 agonist ivuxolimab. The receptors stem from an adult with an advanced solid tumor such as melanoma, head and neck, liver or kidney cancer.

The J gene is TRBJ2-3, the V gene TRBV28, with 11 bases matching TRBD1. CDR3 length equals 14 residues. Germline V CDR1 and CDR2: MDHEN, SYDVKM. The CDR3 nucleotides read TGTTCTTCGTCGGACAGGGGGCGTCCAGATACGCAGTATTTT. Residues: CSSSDRGRPDTQYF.

V gene TRBV5-6 combines with J gene TRBJ1-2; no reliable D call. This CDR3 spans 13 amino acids. V was shortened by 3 bases and J by 2 bases, with 8 bases between the two germline ends. CDR1 is SGHDT and CDR2 is YYEEEE in the germline V gene. CDR3 nucleotide sequence: TGTGCCAGCAGCTACGGGTCGAACTATGGCTACACCTTC. Translating gives CASSYGSNYGYTF.

This clone was seen a few times. This sample includes further DNA sequences coding for the same CDR3. The chain is built from TRBV18 and TRBJ1-1, with D hard to call. V was trimmed by 3 bases and J by 0 bases, leaving 5 bases between them. This CDR3 region has 13 residues. CDR1 and CDR2 from the germline V gene are KGHSH and LQKENI. CDR3 bases: TGTGCCAGCTCACCTCAGGTGAACACTGAAGCTTTCTTT. Translated: CASSPQVNTEAFF.

The chain combines TRBV7-2 with TRBJ2-4; D possibly matches TRBD1 or TRBD2 (6 bases each). Germline loops: CDR1 SGHTA, CDR2 FQGNSA. This CDR3 comprises 17 residues. V dropped 4 bases and J dropped 0 bases, with 16 bases sitting between them. CDR3 bases: TGTGCCAGCAGCTCGAGTTTGGGGGGCCCAGCCAAAAACATTCAGTACTTC. Translating gives CASSSSLGGPAKNIQYF.

The rearrangement uses TRBV4-3 and TRBJ2-1; 8 bases align to TRBD2. CDR3 length equals 16 residues. Germline V gene sequence: CDR1 LGHNA, CDR2 YSLEER. V was clipped by 1 base and J by 6 bases; unmatched bases: 8. CDR3 loop: CASSQGAAGLVNEQFF. Here the CDR3 DNA reads TGCGCCAGCAGCCAAGGTGCGGCGGGACTAGTCAATGAGCAGTTCTTC.

The chain combines TRBV7-3 with TRBJ2-1; TRBD2 aligns across 7 bases. The CDR3 runs 14 residues. Germline loops: CDR1 SGHTA, CDR2 FQGTGA. J lost 8 bases, V lost 6 bases, and 10 bases had no gene match. The CDR3 reads CASSLEGGPYEQFF. CDR3 DNA sequence: TGTGCCAGCAGTTTGGAGGGAGGGCCGTATGAGCAGTTCTTC.

The chain joins TRBV14 to TRBJ2-1; 8 nucleotides line up with TRBD2. The CDR3 has 15 residues. Germline V gene data show CDR1 as SGHDN and CDR2 as FVKESK. V lost 3 bases to trimming and J lost 6 bases; unmatched junction nucleotides: 7. The CDR3: CASSQGLGRGNEQFF. The DNA for the CDR3 is TGTGCCAGCAGCCAGGGACTAGGTCGCGGCAATGAGCAGTTCTTC.

The genes are TRBV11-2 and TRBJ2-4; TRBD2 might be the D (6 bases). Trimming shortened V by 6 bases and J by 6 bases, and 9 bases separated the two germline ends. Germline-derived CDR1 and CDR2 are SGHAT and FQNNGV. The CDR3 covers 12 residues. This CDR3 reads CASRNGGNIQYF. DNA for the CDR3: TGTGCCAGCAGGAACGGGGGAAACATTCAGTACTTC.

J is TRBJ1-2 and V is TRBV18, with no clear D. CDR1 and CDR2 from the germline V gene are KGHSH and LQKENI. The CDR3 contains 16 residues. The V and J ends lost 0 bases and 0 bases respectively, with 11 bases between them. In DNA, the CDR3 is TGTGCCAGCTCACCACCGGTGCGGACTTCTAACTATGGCTACACCTTC. Encoded protein: CASSPPVRTSNYGYTF.

This clone was counted a single time. J is TRBJ2-7 and V is TRBV7-3; 12 bases agree with TRBD1. V lost 1 base and J lost 4; bases outside the gene matches: 5. The CDR3 runs to 16 residues. The V gene's germline CDR1 is SGHTA and CDR2 FQGTGA. The CDR3 here is CASSLIRDRGRYEQYF. The CDR3 DNA reads as TGTGCCAGCAGCTTAATAAGGGACAGGGGGCGTTACGAGCAGTACTTC.

This clone was observed many times. The genes are TRBV19 and TRBJ1-2; 8 nucleotides line up with TRBD1. Trimming at V came to 8 bases and at J to 8 bases, leaving 10 bases not matched to a gene. Germline lookup yields CDR1 LNHDA and CDR2 SQIVND (reference sequence). The CDR3 covers 13 residues. The CDR3 DNA reads TGTGCCAGTCAGGACAGGGAGGGTAGAGGCTACACCTTC. Translated: CASQDREGRGYTF.

The chain combines TRBV6-1 with TRBJ2-7; tentative D call: TRBD1 (6 bases). The CDR3 sequence is 12 residues long. V lost 11 bases and J 3 bases, leaving 14 bases between the germline ends. Germline CDR1 and CDR2: MNHNS and SASEGT. For the CDR3, the DNA is TGTGCCGCGATTGGACAGCACTACGAGCAGTACTTC. This encodes CAAIGQHYEQYF.

The chain uses TRBV7-3 and TRBJ2-1, with TRBD2 matching over 11 bases. With 2 bases clipped from V and 4 bases from J, the junction kept 1 base outside the gene matches. This CDR3 has 15 amino acids. The germline V gene has CDR1 SGHTA and CDR2 FQGTGA. The chain's CDR3 is CASSLLAGGYNEQFF. CDR3 DNA: TGTGCCAGCAGCTTACTAGCGGGGGGTTACAATGAGCAGTTCTTC.

This chain uses TRBV27 with TRBJ1-3; a weak D match, TRBD1 (5 bases). The V and J ends lost 6 bases and 0 bases respectively, with 15 bases between them. From germline, CDR1 is MNHEY and CDR2 SMNVEV (reference sequence). The CDR3 contains 16 residues. CDR3 nucleotide sequence: TGTGCCAGCAGCGGAAAGAGGGGAGCCTCTGGAAACACCATATATTTT. Its translation: CASSGKRGASGNTIYF.

This clone was picked up a small number of times. The chain has TRBV5-5 and TRBJ2-3, with a tentative D call TRBD2 (5 bases). The CDR3 is 15 residues long. Trimming shortened V by 0 bases and J by 4 bases, and 12 bases separated the two germline ends. Germline V CDR1 and CDR2: SGHKS, YYEKEE (reference sequence). As DNA, the CDR3 is TGTGCCAGCAGCTTGGAGGGAGCCGGGGCAGATACGCAGTATTTT. Encoded protein: CASSLEGAGADTQYF. Combining the CDR3 with reference TRBV5-5 and TRBJ2-3 gives the whole variable domain DAGVTQSPTHLIKTRGQQVTLRCSPISGHKSVSWYQQVLGQGPQFIFQYYEKEERGRGNFPDRFSARQFPNYSSELNVNALLLGDSALYLCASSLEGAGADTQYFGPGTRLTVL.